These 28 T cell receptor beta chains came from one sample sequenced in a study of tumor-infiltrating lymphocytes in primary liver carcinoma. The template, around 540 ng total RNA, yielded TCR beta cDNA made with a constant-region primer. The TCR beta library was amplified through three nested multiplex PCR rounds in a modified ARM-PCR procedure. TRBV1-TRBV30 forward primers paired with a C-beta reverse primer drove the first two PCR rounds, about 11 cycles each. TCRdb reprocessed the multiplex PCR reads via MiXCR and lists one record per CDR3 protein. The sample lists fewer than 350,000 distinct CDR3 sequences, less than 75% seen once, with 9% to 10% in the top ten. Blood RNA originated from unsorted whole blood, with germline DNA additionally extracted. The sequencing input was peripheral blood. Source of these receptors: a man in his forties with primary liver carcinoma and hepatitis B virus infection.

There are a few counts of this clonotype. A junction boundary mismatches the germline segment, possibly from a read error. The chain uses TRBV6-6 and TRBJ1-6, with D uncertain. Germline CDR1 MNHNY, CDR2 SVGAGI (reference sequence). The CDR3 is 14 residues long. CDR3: CANSYAGKDSPPHF. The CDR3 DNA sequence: TGTGCCAACAGTTACGCAGGAAAGGATTCACCCCCCCACTTT.

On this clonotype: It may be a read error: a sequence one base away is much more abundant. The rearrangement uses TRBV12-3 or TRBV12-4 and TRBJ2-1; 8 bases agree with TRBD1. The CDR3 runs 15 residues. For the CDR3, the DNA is TGTACCAGCAGTTCCAACAGGGGGAATGCCAATGAGCAGTTCTTC. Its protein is CTSSSNRGNANEQFF.

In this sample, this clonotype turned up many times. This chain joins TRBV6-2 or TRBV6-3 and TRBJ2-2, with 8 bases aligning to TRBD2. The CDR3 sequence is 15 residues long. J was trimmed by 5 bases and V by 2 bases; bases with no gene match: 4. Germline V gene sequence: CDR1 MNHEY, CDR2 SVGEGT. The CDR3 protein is CASSYGTRRTGELFF. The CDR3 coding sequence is TGTGCCAGCAGTTACGGGACTAGGAGGACCGGGGAGCTGTTTTTT.

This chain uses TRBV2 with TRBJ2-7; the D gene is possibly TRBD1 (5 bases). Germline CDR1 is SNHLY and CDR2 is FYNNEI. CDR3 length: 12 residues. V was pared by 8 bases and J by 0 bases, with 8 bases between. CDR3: CASVRDSYEQYF. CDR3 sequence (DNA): TGTGCCAGCGTCAGGGACTCCTACGAGCAGTACTTC.

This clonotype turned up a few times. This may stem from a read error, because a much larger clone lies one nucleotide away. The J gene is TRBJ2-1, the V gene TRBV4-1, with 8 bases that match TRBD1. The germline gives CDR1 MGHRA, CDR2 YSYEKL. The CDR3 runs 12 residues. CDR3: CASCQEDRALVF. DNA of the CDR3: TGCGCCAGCTGCCAAGAGGACAGGGCCTTGGTCTTC.

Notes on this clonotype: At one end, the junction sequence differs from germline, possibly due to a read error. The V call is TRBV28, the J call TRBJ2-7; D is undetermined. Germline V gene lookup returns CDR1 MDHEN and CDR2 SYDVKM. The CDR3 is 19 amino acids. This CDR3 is CAGSLGSTHTPTLTDEQYF. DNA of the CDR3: TGTGCCGGCAGTTTAGGTTCTACCCATACTCCTACTTTGACGGATGAGCAGTACTTC. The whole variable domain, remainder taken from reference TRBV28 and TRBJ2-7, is DVKVTQSSRYLVKRTGEKVFLECVQDMDHENMFWYRQDPGLGLRLIYFSYDVKMKEKGDIPEGYSVSREKKERFSLILESASTNQTSMYLCAGSLGSTHTPTLTDEQYFGPGTRLTVT.

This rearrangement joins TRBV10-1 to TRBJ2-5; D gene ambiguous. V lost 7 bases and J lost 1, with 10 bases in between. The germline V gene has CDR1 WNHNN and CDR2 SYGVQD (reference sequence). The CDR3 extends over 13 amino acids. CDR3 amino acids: CASNSQVQETQYF. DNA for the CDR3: TGCGCCAGCAACTCGCAGGTCCAAGAGACCCAGTACTTC.

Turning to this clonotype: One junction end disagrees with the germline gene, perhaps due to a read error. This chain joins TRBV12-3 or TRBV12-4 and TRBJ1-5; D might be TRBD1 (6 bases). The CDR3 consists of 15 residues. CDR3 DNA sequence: TGTGCCAACAGTTTTCAGGGGACGAACAATCAGCCCCAGCATTTT. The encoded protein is CANSFQGTNNQPQHF.

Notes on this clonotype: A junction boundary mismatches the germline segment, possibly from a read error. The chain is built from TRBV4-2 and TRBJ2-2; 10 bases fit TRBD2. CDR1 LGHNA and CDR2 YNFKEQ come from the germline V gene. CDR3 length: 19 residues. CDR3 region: CASSQERLAGVVNSGELFF. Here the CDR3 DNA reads TGTGCCAGCAGCCAAGAAAGGCTAGCGGGAGTTGTCAACAGCGGGGAGCTGTTTTTT.

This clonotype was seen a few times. As DNA, the CDR3 is TGTGCCAGCAGTTGGGGGATCAGGGGTGAAGCTTTCTTT. Translated: CASSWGIRGEAFF. The chain combines TRBV28 with TRBJ1-1, with D tentatively TRBD1 (6 bases). From germline, CDR1 is MDHEN and CDR2 SYDVKM. V shed 4 bases and J shed 7 bases, with 13 bases lying between them. The CDR3 is made up of 13 amino acids.

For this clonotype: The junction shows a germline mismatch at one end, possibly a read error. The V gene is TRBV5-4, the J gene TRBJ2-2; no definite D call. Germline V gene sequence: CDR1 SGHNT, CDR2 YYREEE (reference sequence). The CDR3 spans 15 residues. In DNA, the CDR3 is TGTGCCGGCAGCCCGGAGCAGTTGGCCACCGGGGAGCTGTTTTTT. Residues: CAGSPEQLATGELFF.

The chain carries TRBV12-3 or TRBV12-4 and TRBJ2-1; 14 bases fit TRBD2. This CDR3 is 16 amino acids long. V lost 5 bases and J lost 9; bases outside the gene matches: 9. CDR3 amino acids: CASSKGLAGGTCEQFF. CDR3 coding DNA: TGTGCCAGCAGTAAAGGACTAGCGGGAGGTACGTGTGAGCAGTTCTTC.

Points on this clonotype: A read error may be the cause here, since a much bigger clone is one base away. The CDR3 region has the DNA TGTGCCAGCAGTAGGACAGGGGATGAGACCCAGTACTTC. Protein: CASSRTGDETQYF. The chain joins TRBV6-6 to TRBJ2-5, with 9 nucleotides matching TRBD1. The CDR3 contains 13 residues. Germline V gene lookup returns CDR1 MNHNY and CDR2 SVGAGI (reference sequence). V was clipped by 5 bases and J by 5 bases; unmatched bases: 3.

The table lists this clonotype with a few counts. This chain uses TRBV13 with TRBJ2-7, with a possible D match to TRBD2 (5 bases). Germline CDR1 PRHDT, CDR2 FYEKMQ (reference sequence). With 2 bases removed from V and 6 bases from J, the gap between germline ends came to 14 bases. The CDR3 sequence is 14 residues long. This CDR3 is CASSLREGIGEQYF. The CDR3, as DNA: TGTGCCAGCAGCTTACGTGAGGGAATCGGCGAGCAGTACTTC.

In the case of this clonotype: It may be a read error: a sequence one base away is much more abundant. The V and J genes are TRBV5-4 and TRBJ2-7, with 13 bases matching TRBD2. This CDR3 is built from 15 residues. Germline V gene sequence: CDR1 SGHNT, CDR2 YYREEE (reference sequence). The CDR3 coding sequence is TGTGCCGGCAGCCCCGGACTAGCGGGAGAGGACGAGCAGTACTTC. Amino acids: CAGSPGLAGEDEQYF.

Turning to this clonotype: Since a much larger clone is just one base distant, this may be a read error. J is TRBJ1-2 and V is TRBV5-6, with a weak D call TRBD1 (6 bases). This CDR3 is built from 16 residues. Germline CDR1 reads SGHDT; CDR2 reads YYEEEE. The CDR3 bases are TGTGCCAGCAGCTCCCGCGACAGGATCGTCAACTATGGCTACATCTTC. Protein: CASSSRDRIVNYGYIF.

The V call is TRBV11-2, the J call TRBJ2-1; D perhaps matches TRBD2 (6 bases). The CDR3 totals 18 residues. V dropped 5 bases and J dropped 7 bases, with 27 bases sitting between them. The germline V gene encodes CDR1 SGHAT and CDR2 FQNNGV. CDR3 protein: CASSPRLPLAPEGNEQFF. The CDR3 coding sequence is TGTGCCAGCAGCCCCAGACTACCGCTAGCGCCCGAGGGGAATGAGCAGTTCTTC.

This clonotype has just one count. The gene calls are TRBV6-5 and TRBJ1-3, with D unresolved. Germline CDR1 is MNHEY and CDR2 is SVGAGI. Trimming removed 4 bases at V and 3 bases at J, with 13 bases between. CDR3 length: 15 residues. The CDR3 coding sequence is TGTGCCAGCAGTTTAACAGAGAGCTTTGGAAACACCATATATTTT. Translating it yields CASSLTESFGNTIYF.

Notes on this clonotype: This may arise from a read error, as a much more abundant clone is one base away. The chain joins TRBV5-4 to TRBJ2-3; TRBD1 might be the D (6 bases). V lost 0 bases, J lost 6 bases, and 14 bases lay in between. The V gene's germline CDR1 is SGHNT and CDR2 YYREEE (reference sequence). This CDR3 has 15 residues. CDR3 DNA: TGTGCCAGCAGCTTGGAGAACAGGGTTTTGGATACGCAGTATTTT. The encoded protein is CASSLENRVLDTQYF.

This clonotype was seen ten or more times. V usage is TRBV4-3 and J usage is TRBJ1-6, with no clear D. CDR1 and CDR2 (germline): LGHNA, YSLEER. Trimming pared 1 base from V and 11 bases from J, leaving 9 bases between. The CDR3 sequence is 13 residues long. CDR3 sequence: CASSQVNGAPLHF. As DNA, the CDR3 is TGCGCCAGCAGCCAAGTAAACGGGGCACCCCTCCACTTT.

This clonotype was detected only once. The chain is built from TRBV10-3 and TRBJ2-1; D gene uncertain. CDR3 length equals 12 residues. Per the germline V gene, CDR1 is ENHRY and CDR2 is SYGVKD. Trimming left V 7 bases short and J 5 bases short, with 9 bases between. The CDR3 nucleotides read TGTGCCATCAATGTGGGTAACAATGAGCAGTTCTTC. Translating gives CAINVGNNEQFF.

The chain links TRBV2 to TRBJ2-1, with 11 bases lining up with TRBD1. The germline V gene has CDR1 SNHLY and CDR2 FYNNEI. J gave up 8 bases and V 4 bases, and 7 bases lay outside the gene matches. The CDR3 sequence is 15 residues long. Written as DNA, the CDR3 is TGTGCCAGCAGTGTTAGAGGACAGGGGGCGGATGAGCAGTTCTTC. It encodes CASSVRGQGADEQFF. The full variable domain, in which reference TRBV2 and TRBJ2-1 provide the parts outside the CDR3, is EPEVTQTPSHQVTQMGQEVILRCVPISNHLYFYWYRQILGQKVEFLVSFYNNEISEKSEIFDDQFSVERPDGSNFTLKIRSTKLEDSAMYFCASSVRGQGADEQFFGPGTRLTVL.

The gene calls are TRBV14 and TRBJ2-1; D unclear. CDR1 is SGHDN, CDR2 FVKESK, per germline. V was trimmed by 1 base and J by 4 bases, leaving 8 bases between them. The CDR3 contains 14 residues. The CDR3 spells CASSQGRMYNEQFF. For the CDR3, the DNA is TGTGCCAGCAGCCAAGGCAGGATGTACAATGAGCAGTTCTTC.

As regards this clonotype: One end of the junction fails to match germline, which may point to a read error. The CDR3 nucleotides read TGTGCCAGCAATTACAAAGGGCGCTCAGGGGGTGATAATTCACCCCTCCACTTT. Protein product: CASNYKGRSGGDNSPLHF. The gene calls are TRBV6-6 and TRBJ1-6, with 7 bases identical to TRBD1. The CDR3 runs 18 residues. Germline V lookup: CDR1 MNHNY, CDR2 SVGAGI (reference sequence).

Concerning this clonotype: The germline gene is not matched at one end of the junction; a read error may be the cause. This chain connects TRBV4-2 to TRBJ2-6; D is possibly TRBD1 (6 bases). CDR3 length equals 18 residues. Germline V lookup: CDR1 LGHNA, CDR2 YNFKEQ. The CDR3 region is CASSQDDRTISGANVLTF. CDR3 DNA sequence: TGTGCCAGCAGCCAGGATGACAGGACAATCTCTGGGGCCAATGTCCTGACTTTC.

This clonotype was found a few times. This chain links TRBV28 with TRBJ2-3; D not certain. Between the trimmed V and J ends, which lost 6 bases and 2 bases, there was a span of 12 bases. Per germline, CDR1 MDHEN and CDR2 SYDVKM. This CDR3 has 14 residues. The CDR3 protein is CASSPTDNTDTQYF. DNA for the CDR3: TGTGCCAGCAGCCCAACCGATAACACAGATACGCAGTATTTT.

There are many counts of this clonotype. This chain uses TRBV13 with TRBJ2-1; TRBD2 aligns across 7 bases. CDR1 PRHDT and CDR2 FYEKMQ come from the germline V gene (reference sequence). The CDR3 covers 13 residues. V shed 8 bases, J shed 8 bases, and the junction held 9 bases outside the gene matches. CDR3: CASRVWGGDEQFF. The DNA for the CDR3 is TGTGCCAGCCGGGTTTGGGGGGGGGATGAGCAGTTCTTC.

CDR3 nucleotides: TGTGCCAGCAGTCTAGGGGGGGGTGGCGCAGATACGCAGTATTTT. It is translated as CASSLGGGGADTQYF. The chain joins TRBV13 to TRBJ2-3, with a possible D match to TRBD2 (7 bases). The CDR3 is 15 amino acids. CDR1 PRHDT and CDR2 FYEKMQ come from the germline V gene (reference sequence). Trimming took off 6 bases at V and 4 bases at J, with 17 bases between the two ends.